Listed below are T cell receptor beta chains from one sample, sequenced in a study of brain T cells in children with intractable seizures. TCRdb's copy holds only in-frame clones and misses some; the assay was immunoSEQ multiplex PCR. This table holds tens of thousands of clones, 91% found once. This sample comprised peripheral blood, obtained at surgery. The origin of the receptors is a girl aged 2 to 9 with Rasmussen encephalitis and intractable seizures. Both conserved end residues are part of each CDR3.

11	TRBV30	TRBJ1-2	CAWRAGPSYTF
15	TRBV4-1	TRBJ1-1	CASSQTRQLNTEAFF
16	TRBV3-1/TRBV3-2	TRBJ2-2	CASSLTGLAGTGELFF
11	TRBV21-1	TRBJ2-3	CASSPTDTQYF
15	TRBV18	TRBJ1-1	CASSPLAGGEREAFF
13	TRBV30	TRBJ2-1	CAWSRSSYNEQFF
13	TRBV24-1	TRBJ2-5	CATSKSSQETQYF
16	TRBV5-4	TRBJ2-5	CASSSPGLAGLSAQYF
12	TRBV7-9	TRBJ1-6	CASSVPNSPLHF
16	TRBV14	TRBJ1-1	CASSQAYQAKNTEAFF
16	TRBV6-5	TRBJ2-7	CASSYTFKNPTHEQYF
18	TRBV6-4	TRBJ1-3	CASSRQGIKSLSGNTIYF
16	TRBV28	TRBJ1-5	CASSLTVGNSNQPQHF
11	TRBV2	TRBJ1-1	CASRRTKRAFF
14	TRBV6-5	TRBJ2-1	CASSWILGDNEQFF
19	TRBV9	TRBJ2-2	CASSVGHGVLVKNTGELFF
14	TRBV3-1/TRBV3-2	TRBJ1-5	CASSQENLGQPQHF
13	TRBV2	TRBJ1-5	CASTLGANQPQHF
13	TRBV24-1	TRBJ2-3	CATSRGVSDTQYF
14	TRBV18	TRBJ2-7	CASSPDRSSYEQYF
12	TRBV2	TRBJ1-5	CASKDSNQPQHF
15	TRBV27	TRBJ2-5	CASKESGGSQETQYF
13	TRBV10-2	TRBJ1-1	CASGDRLGTEAFF